This TCR beta chain was captured by sequencing in a study of blood T cell repertoires in COVID-19. Study-wide background: T cells, B-cell-depleted T cells, or PBMCs provided the cDNA or gDNA that served as material.

The length of the CDR3 is 16 residues. Germline V gene data show CDR1 as SGHTA and CDR2 as FQGNSA. With 4 bases removed from V and 2 bases from J, the gap between germline ends came to 16 bases. Libraries were prepared by immunoSEQ multiplex PCR; TCRdb keeps only in-frame clonotypes and omits some of them. Of some 96,000 clones listed, roughly 84% were seen once; the top ten hold around 13%. The chain uses TRBV7-2 and TRBJ2-3; possibly TRBD2 for D (6 bases). The sequencing sample was made of peripheral blood. This receptor was obtained from a human donor in a cohort sampled during active COVID-19. CDR3 residues: CASSSVAGLHTDTQYF. CDR3 sequence (DNA): TGTGCCAGCAGCTCGGTTGCGGGACTTCACACAGATACGCAGTATTTT.